The rows below give T cell receptor beta chains drawn from one sample of a study of CD4 T cells in relation to SARS-CoV-2 and coronaviruses. These TCRs are of unknown antigen specificity. Sequencing used immunoSEQ multiplex PCR; TCRdb keeps in-frame clones, though not all of them. The top ten clones hold roughly 15% of a sample with approximately 21,000 clones, about 76% of them seen once. Sequencing was carried out using CD4+ T cells from PBMCs, cultured in vitro. These receptors were obtained from a human donor in good health. The CDR3 runs from the conserved cysteine through the conserved F or W. D genes are given only for firm matches. The size entry is marked missing in some rows and otherwise reads once, few, many or a size class.

j_gene	abundance	d_gene	v_gene	CDR3aa	CDR3nt
TRBJ2-3	once	TRBD1	TRBV11-3	CASSTRTGASTDTQYF	TGTGCCAGCAGCACAAGGACAGGGGCGAGCACAGATACGCAGTATTTT
TRBJ1-5	.	.	TRBV12-3/TRBV12-4	CASSLKGDQPQHF	TGTGCCAGCAGTTTAAAAGGGGATCAGCCCCAGCATTTT
TRBJ1-1	.	.	TRBV28	CASSLLSIGGRGTEAFF	TGTGCCAGCAGTTTATTATCTATTGGGGGGCGGGGCACTGAAGCTTTCTTT
TRBJ2-3	.	TRBD1	TRBV5-1	CASSDRGREDTQYF	TGCGCCAGCAGCGACAGGGGGCGCGAAGATACGCAGTATTTT
TRBJ2-7	.	.	TRBV5-1	CASSPPGTYVLEQYF	TGCGCCAGCAGCCCCCCCGGGACCTATGTTCTCGAGCAGTACTTC
TRBJ2-6	.	TRBD1	TRBV19	CASSGLRDRVASGANVLTF	TGTGCCAGTAGTGGGCTCCGAGACAGGGTGGCCTCTGGGGCCAACGTCCTGACTTTC
TRBJ1-3	.	.	TRBV3-1/TRBV3-2	CASSRRQKPGNTIYF	TGTGCCAGCAGCCGTCGCCAGAAGCCTGGAAACACCATATATTTT
TRBJ1-1	.	.	TRBV18	CASLGARNTEAFF	TGTGCCAGCTTAGGGGCGCGGAACACTGAAGCTTTCTTT
TRBJ1-1	few	.	TRBV19	CASSKGGRLRTEAFF	TGTGCCAGTAGCAAGGGAGGCAGGTTGAGGACTGAAGCTTTCTTT
TRBJ2-3	.	TRBD2	TRBV7-2	CASSLSSSGATDTQYF	TGTGCCAGCAGCTTATCTTCTAGCGGAGCCACAGATACGCAGTATTTT
TRBJ1-1	.	TRBD1	TRBV7-9	CASSLAGTGGTEAFF	TGTGCCAGCAGCTTAGCCGGGACAGGGGGCACTGAAGCTTTCTTT
TRBJ2-3	.	.	TRBV6-5	CASSYPGQSTDTQYF	TGTGCCAGCAGTTACCCAGGACAGAGCACAGATACGCAGTATTTT
TRBJ2-7	.	.	TRBV9	CASSPQGTHEQYF	TGTGCCAGCAGCCCCCAGGGAACCCACGAGCAGTACTTC
TRBJ2-1	.	.	TRBV7-2	CASSLAGGYSYNEQFF	TGTGCCAGCAGCTTAGCTGGCGGGTACTCCTACAATGAGCAGTTCTTC
TRBJ2-6	.	TRBD1	TRBV6-4	CASSITGDSGANVLTF	TGTGCCAGCAGCATAACAGGGGACTCTGGGGCCAACGTCCTGACTTTC
TRBJ2-2	.	.	TRBV18	CASSPQTGPGTGELFF	TGTGCCAGCTCACCACAAACAGGGCCGGGAACCGGGGAGCTGTTTTTT
TRBJ1-5	.	.	TRBV20-1	CSASRRNLDNQPQHF	TGCAGTGCTAGTCGTCGGAACCTTGACAATCAGCCCCAGCATTTT
TRBJ2-7	.	.	TRBV11-3	CASSLVVGGVQYF	TGTGCCAGCAGCTTAGTGGTCGGAGGTGTTCAGTACTTC
TRBJ2-5	.	.	TRBV10-3	CAISESGTRQETQYF	TGTGCCATCAGTGAGTCGGGGACGAGACAAGAGACCCAGTACTTC
TRBJ1-3	few	TRBD1	TRBV5-1	CASRTQPGQGSDTIYF	TGCGCCAGCAGAACACAACCGGGACAGGGTTCGGACACCATATATTTT
TRBJ2-2	.	.	TRBV29-1	CSASSFLPNTGELFF	TGCAGCGCTTCTTCCTTTCTACCGAACACCGGGGAGCTGTTTTTT
TRBJ2-1	.	TRBD1	TRBV19	CASSIEEGDRGKAEQFF	TGTGCCAGTAGTATAGAGGAGGGGGACAGGGGAAAGGCTGAGCAGTTCTTC
TRBJ2-3	.	TRBD1	TRBV19	CASSRGTGVSTDTQYF	TGTGCCAGTAGTAGGGGGACAGGTGTTAGCACAGATACGCAGTATTTT
TRBJ1-2	.	.	TRBV11-2	CASSLSPLGGYTF	TGTGCCAGCAGCTTATCTCCTTTGGGGGGCTACACCTTC
TRBJ2-2	few	TRBD1	TRBV5-4	CASSLNDRVPPGELFF	TGTGCCAGCAGCCTAAATGACAGGGTCCCCCCCGGGGAGCTGTTTTTT
TRBJ2-1	.	TRBD2	TRBV4-1	CASRVTPGLAGPRSSYNEQFF	TGCGCCAGCAGGGTAACTCCGGGACTAGCGGGACCGAGGAGCTCCTACAATGAGCAGTTCTTC
TRBJ2-5	.	.	TRBV6-2/TRBV6-3	CASSSTPQETQYF	TGTGCCAGCAGCTCGACTCCCCAAGAGACCCAGTACTTC
TRBJ1-1	once	.	TRBV5-1	CASRRNRDLGTEAFF	TGCGCCAGCCGACGAAACAGGGATTTGGGGACTGAAGCTTTCTTT
TRBJ1-4	.	TRBD1	TRBV6-5	CASSLQGAGEKLFF	TGTGCCAGCAGCCTACAGGGGGCAGGTGAAAAACTGTTTTTT
TRBJ2-6	.	TRBD2	TRBV30	CAWDAGGGNSGANVLTF	TGTGCCTGGGACGCCGGGGGGGGAAACTCTGGGGCCAACGTCCTGACTTTC
TRBJ2-2	.	TRBD2	TRBV27	CASSIGLAGNTGELFF	TGTGCCAGCAGTATCGGACTAGCGGGGAACACCGGGGAGCTGTTTTTT
TRBJ1-3	.	TRBD1	TRBV5-1	CASSLGSQGTHSGNTIYF	TGCGCCAGCAGCTTGGGGTCACAGGGGACCCACTCTGGAAACACCATATATTTT
TRBJ2-5	.	TRBD1	TRBV7-9	CASSLGTGMETQYF	TGTGCCAGCAGCTTAGGGACAGGGATGGAGACCCAGTACTTC
TRBJ2-6	.	TRBD1	TRBV6-2/TRBV6-3	CASSEGAAGANVLTF	TGTGCCAGCAGTGAGGGGGCGGCTGGGGCCAACGTCCTGACTTTC
TRBJ2-1	once	.	TRBV15	CATSPRSGEVSEQFF	TGTGCCACCAGCCCGCGTTCAGGGGAGGTGAGTGAGCAGTTCTTC
TRBJ2-5	.	.	TRBV21-1	CASSKSRGSQETQYF	TGTGCCAGCAGCAAATCCCGGGGCAGTCAAGAGACCCAGTACTTC
TRBJ1-3	.	.	TRBV6-5	CASSRTRGNTIYF	TGTGCCAGCAGCCGAACAAGAGGAAACACCATATATTTT
TRBJ2-7	.	TRBD1	TRBV19	CASRTRQGNYEQYF	TGTGCCAGTAGAACACGACAGGGGAATTACGAGCAGTACTTC
TRBJ1-2	.	TRBD1	TRBV5-4	CASSTPRGGRGLYGYTF	TGTGCCAGCAGCACCCCCCGGGGGGGCAGGGGGTTATATGGCTACACCTTC
TRBJ1-2	few	.	TRBV20-1	CSASRTENYGYTF	TGCAGTGCTAGTCGGACAGAGAATTATGGCTACACCTTC